This T cell receptor (beta chain) is from a study of blood T cell repertoires in COVID-19. As for the study in general: Collection of acute and convalescent COVID-19 samples took place in the United States, Italy and Spain.

Clinical history as reported by participants underpinned cohort assignment. Each recovered donor of Cohort 3 presented with two negative PCRs, clearance, or symptom resolution. Germline CDR1 MDHEN, CDR2 SYDVKM. The V and J ends lost 5 bases and 6 bases respectively, with 16 bases between them. CDR3 length: 14 residues. Sequenced by immunoSEQ multiplex PCR; TCRdb stores in-frame clones only, minus some. The table includes about 440,000 clones, 80% to 95% detected once. The sequence came from a man aged 18 to 30 who had recovered from COVID-19. The chain carries TRBV28 and TRBJ1-1; D not certain. Input material: PBMCs or T cells enriched from blood (not recorded which). The DNA for the CDR3 is TGTGCCAGCAGTAACGACATGCCCCGCGCTGAAGCTTTCTTT. It specifies CASSNDMPRAEAFF.